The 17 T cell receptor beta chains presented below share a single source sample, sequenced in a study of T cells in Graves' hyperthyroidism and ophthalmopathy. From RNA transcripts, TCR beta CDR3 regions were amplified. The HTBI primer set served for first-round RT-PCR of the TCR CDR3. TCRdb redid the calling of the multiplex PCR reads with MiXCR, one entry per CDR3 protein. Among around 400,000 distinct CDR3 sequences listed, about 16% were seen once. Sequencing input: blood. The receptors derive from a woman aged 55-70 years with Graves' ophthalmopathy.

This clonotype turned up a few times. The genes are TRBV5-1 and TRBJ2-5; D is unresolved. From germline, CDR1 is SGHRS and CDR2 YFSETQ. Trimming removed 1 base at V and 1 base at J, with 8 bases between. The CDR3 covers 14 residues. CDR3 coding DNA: TGCGCCAGCAGCTTGACGTCAAGCCAAGAGACCCAGTACTTC. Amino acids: CASSLTSSQETQYF.

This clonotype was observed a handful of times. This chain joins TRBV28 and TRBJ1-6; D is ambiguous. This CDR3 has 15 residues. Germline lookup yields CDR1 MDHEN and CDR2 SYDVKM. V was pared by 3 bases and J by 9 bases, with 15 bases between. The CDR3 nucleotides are TGTGCCAGCAGTTTTTCGGGGAGGAAGGTTTCACCCCTCCACTTT. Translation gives CASSFSGRKVSPLHF.

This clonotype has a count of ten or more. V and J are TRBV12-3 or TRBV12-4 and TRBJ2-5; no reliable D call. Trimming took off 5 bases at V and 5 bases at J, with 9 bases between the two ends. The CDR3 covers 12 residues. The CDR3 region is CASSVIKETQYF. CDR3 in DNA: TGTGCCAGCAGTGTAATAAAGGAGACCCAGTACTTC.

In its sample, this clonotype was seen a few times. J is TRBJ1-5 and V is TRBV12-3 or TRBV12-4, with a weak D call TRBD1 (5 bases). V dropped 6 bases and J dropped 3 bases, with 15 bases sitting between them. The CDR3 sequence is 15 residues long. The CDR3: CASSGGGKNNQPQHF. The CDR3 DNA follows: TGTGCCAGCAGCGGGGGGGGGAAGAACAATCAGCCCCAGCATTTT.

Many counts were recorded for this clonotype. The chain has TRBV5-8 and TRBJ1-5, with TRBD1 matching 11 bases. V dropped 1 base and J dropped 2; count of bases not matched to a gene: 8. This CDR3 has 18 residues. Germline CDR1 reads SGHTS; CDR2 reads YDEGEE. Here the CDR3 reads CASSLWGQGGGGNQPQHF. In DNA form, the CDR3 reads TGTGCCAGCAGCTTGTGGGGACAGGGGGGAGGAGGCAATCAGCCCCAGCATTTT.

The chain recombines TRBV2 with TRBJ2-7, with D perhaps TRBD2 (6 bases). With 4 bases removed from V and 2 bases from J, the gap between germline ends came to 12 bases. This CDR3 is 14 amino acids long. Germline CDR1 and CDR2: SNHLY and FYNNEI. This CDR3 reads CASSGEGGAYEQYF. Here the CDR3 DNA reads TGTGCCAGCAGTGGGGAAGGAGGGGCCTACGAGCAGTACTTC. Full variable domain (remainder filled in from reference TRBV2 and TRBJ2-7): EPEVTQTPSHQVTQMGQEVILRCVPISNHLYFYWYRQILGQKVEFLVSFYNNEISEKSEIFDDQFSVERPDGSNFTLKIRSTKLEDSAMYFCASSGEGGAYEQYFGPGTRLTVT.

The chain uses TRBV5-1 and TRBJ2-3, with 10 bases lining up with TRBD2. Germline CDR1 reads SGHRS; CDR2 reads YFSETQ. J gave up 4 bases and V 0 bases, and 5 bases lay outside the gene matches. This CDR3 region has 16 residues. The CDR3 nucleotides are TGCGCCAGCAGCTTGGGCCTAGCGGGAGTCCCAGATACGCAGTATTTT. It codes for CASSLGLAGVPDTQYF.

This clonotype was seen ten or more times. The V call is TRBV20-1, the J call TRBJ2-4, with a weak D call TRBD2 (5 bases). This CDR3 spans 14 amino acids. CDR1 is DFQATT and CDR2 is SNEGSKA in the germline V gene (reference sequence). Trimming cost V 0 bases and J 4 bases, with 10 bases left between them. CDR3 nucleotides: TGCAGTGCTAGAGATCAAGCGGCAAAAAACATTCAGTACTTC. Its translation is CSARDQAAKNIQYF.

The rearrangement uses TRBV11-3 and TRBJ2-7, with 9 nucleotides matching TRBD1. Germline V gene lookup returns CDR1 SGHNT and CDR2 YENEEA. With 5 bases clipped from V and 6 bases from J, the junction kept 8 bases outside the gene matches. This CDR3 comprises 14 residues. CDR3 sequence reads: CASSPGQGISEQYF. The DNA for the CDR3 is TGTGCCAGCAGCCCAGGACAGGGGATCTCCGAGCAGTACTTC.

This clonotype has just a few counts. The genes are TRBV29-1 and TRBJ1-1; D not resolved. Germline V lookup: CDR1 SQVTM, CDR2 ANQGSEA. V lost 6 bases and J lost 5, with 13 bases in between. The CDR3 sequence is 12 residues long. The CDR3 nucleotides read TGCAGCGTATCAACCCCTGGGACTGAAGCTTTCTTT. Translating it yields CSVSTPGTEAFF.

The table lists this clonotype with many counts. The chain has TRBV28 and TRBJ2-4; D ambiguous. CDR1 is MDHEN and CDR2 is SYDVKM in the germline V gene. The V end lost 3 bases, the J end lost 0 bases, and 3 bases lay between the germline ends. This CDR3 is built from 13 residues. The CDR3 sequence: CASSLPAKNIQYF. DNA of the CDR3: TGTGCCAGCAGTTTGCCAGCCAAAAACATTCAGTACTTC.

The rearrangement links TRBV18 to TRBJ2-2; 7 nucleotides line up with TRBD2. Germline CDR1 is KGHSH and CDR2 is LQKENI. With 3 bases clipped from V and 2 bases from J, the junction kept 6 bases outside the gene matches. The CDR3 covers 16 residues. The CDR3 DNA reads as TGTGCCAGCTCACCTGTGCTAGCGGACAACACCGGGGAGCTGTTTTTT. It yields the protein CASSPVLADNTGELFF.

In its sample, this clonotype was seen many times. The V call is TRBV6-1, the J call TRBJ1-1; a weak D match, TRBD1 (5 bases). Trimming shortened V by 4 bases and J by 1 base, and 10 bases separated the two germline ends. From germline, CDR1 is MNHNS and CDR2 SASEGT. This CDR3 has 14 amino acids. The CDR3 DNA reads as TGTGCCAGCAGTGCCGCAGGGCAGAACACTGAAGCTTTCTTT. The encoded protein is CASSAAGQNTEAFF.

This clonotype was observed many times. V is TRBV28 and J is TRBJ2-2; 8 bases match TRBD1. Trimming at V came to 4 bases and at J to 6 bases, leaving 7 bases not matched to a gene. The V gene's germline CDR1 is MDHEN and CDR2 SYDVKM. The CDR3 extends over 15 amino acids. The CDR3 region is CASSSRGLLAGELFF. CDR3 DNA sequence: TGTGCCAGCAGTTCCAGGGGGCTGTTAGCCGGGGAGCTGTTTTTT. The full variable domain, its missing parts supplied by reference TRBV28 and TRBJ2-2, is DVKVTQSSRYLVKRTGEKVFLECVQDMDHENMFWYRQDPGLGLRLIYFSYDVKMKEKGDIPEGYSVSREKKERFSLILESASTNQTSMYLCASSSRGLLAGELFFGEGSRLTVL.

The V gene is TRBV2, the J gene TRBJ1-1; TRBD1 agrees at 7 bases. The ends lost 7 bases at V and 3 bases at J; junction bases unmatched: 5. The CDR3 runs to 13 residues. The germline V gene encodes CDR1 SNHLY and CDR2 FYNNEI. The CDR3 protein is CASTWDSDTEAFF. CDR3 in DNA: TGTGCCAGCACTTGGGACAGCGACACTGAAGCTTTCTTT. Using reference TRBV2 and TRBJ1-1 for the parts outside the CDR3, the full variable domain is EPEVTQTPSHQVTQMGQEVILRCVPISNHLYFYWYRQILGQKVEFLVSFYNNEISEKSEIFDDQFSVERPDGSNFTLKIRSTKLEDSAMYFCASTWDSDTEAFFGQGTRLTVV.

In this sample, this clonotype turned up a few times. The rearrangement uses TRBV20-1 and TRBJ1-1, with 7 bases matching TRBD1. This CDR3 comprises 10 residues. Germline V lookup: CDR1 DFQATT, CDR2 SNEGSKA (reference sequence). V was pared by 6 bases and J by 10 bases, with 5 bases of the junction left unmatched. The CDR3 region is CSATQGIAFF. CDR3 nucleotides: TGCAGTGCAACACAGGGGATAGCTTTCTTT.

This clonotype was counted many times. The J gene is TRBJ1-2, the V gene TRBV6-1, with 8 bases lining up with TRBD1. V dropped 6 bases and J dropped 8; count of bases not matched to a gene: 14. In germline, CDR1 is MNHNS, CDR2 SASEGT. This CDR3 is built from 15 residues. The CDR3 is CASRAGGRTFGGYTF. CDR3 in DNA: TGTGCCAGCAGAGCAGGGGGCCGGACGTTTGGAGGCTACACCTTC.